This TCR beta chain originates from a study of post-analysis software for immune sequencing data. Findings and limits, study-wide: There were a few TRBV segments more frequent in patients than controls, and TRBV5-6, TRBV5-1 and TRBV20-1 were among them.

Every TCR beta cDNA library bore unique molecular identifiers. TCRdb re-analysed the PCR reads in MiXCR, keeping a single row per CDR3 protein. This sample has almost 700,000 distinct CDR3 sequences, with approximately 59% found just once. J lost 6 bases, V lost 0 bases, and 5 bases had no gene match. The CDR3 consists of 16 residues. CDR1 is DFQATT and CDR2 is SNEGSKA in the germline V gene (reference sequence). Concerning this clonotype itself: Its antigen is unidentified.

The chain uses TRBV20-1 and TRBJ2-1; 13 nucleotides align to TRBD2. The sequenced sample consisted of blood. The TCR was taken from a girl aged 2 to 10 with multiple sclerosis. The DNA for the CDR3 is TGCAGTGCTAGAGACGATGGACTAGCGGGGGTCAATGAGCAGTTCTTC. This translates into CSARDDGLAGVNEQFF.